The sequence of this TCR beta chain was determined in a study of CD8+ T cells in alopecia areata. The wider study: Each day, treated patients took oral tofacitinib twice, at 5 to 10 mg per dose.

The V and J ends lost 0 bases and 0 bases respectively, with 8 bases between them. CDR1 and CDR2 (germline): SGHTA, FQGNSA. The CDR3 length is 15 residues. As regards this clone: The antigen is unknown.

Treatment specified: oral pan-JAK inhibitor, 5-10 mg twice daily. From alopecia areata patients, lesional scalp punch biopsies and peripheral blood were collected. Whole-study findings and limits: Scalp clonality decreased significantly with tofacitinib, and so did expanded CD8+ clones among the top 100.

Once RNA had been extracted, it was reverse transcribed into cDNA to act as the sequencing template. The assay was immunoSEQ multiplex PCR, and TCRdb's table has in-frame clones only and misses some. Of roughly 230,000 clones listed, roughly 44% are singletons. The J gene is TRBJ1-2, the V gene TRBV7-2; D is uncertain. Here the sequenced sample was CD4+ T cells sorted from blood, taken at approximately week 37, from a patient treated with tofacitinib. The sequence came from a human donor with alopecia areata. Here the CDR3 DNA reads TGTGCCAGCAGCTTAGCGAGGGTCGCTAACTATGGCTACACCTTC. This gives the protein CASSLARVANYGYTF.